A single sample is the source of the 30 T cell receptor beta chains below, sequenced in a study of T-cell reconstitution after alpha-beta-depleted transplantation in children. Preparing the TCRbeta library involved the use of unique molecular identifiers. TCRdb fed the PCR reads into MiXCR, producing one record per CDR3 protein. The profile covers roughly 570,000 distinct CDR3 sequences, with over 25% appearing a single time and approximately 33% taken by the ten largest. The sample consisted of PBMCs, taken before TCRalphabeta/CD19-depleted stem cell transplant. The receptors were sampled from a boy less than two years old with Wiskott-Aldrich syndrome, due to receive a stem cell transplant.

J is TRBJ1-1 and V is TRBV7-3, with TRBD1 identical over 8 bases. The J segment lost 7 bases and the V segment lost 7 bases, leaving 14 bases of the junction unmatched. This CDR3 is built from 15 residues. The germline V gene encodes CDR1 SGHTA and CDR2 FQGTGA. This chain's CDR3 is CASIKGQARWSEAFF. The DNA of the CDR3 is TGTGCCAGCATCAAGGGACAGGCCAGGTGGAGTGAAGCTTTCTTT.

The chain links TRBV27 to TRBJ2-5; TRBD1 matches 11 bases. Trimming at V came to 6 bases and at J to 4 bases, leaving 4 bases not matched to a gene. The CDR3 contains 14 residues. Germline V gene data show CDR1 as MNHEY and CDR2 as SMNVEV (reference sequence). For the CDR3, the DNA is TGTGCCAGCAGAGGACAGGGGGCAGGAGAGACCCAGTACTTC. This translates into CASRGQGAGETQYF.

This clonotype was observed a handful of times. This rearrangement joins TRBV5-5 to TRBJ2-7; D not certain. Trimming left V 3 bases short and J 0 bases short, with 7 bases between. CDR3 length: 13 amino acids. Germline V gives CDR1 SGHKS, CDR2 YYEKEE (reference sequence). This chain's CDR3 is CASSSGFSYEQYF. CDR3 coding DNA: TGTGCCAGCAGCTCCGGATTCTCCTACGAGCAGTACTTC.

This chain uses TRBV28 with TRBJ2-1; 10 bases are a match to TRBD2. The CDR3 consists of 17 residues. Germline trimming cut 5 bases from V and 9 bases from J; bases unmatched to any gene: 16. Germline V gives CDR1 MDHEN, CDR2 SYDVKM. The CDR3 DNA reads TGTGCCAGCAGTACTAGCGGCACGGGACTAGCGAGGGGTGAGCAGTTCTTC. It codes for CASSTSGTGLARGEQFF.

This chain links TRBV5-4 with TRBJ2-1; D gene unclear. V shed 5 bases and J shed 4 bases, with 16 bases lying between them. The CDR3 has 15 amino acids. Germline lookup yields CDR1 SGHNT and CDR2 YYREEE (reference sequence). The CDR3 reads CASRSGNPLYNEQFF. The CDR3 DNA sequence: TGTGCCAGCAGGTCCGGAAATCCCCTTTACAATGAGCAGTTCTTC. Full variable domain (missing parts from reference TRBV5-4 and TRBJ2-1): ETGVTQSPTHLIKTRGQQVTLRCSSQSGHNTVSWYQQALGQGPQFIFQYYREEENGRGNFPPRFSGLQFPNYSSELNVNALELDDSALYLCASRSGNPLYNEQFFGPGTRLTVL.

This clonotype was detected a few times. V is TRBV4-1 and J is TRBJ2-3; 9 nucleotides line up with TRBD2. The CDR3 covers 16 residues. J was trimmed by 5 bases and V by 1 base; bases with no gene match: 7. The germline CDR1 and CDR2 sequences are MGHRA and YSYEKL. The CDR3 loop reads CASSQVVREGGDTQYF. The CDR3 DNA sequence: TGCGCCAGCAGCCAAGTCGTGCGGGAGGGAGGAGATACGCAGTATTTT.

This clonotype has a handful of counts. The chain links TRBV12-3 or TRBV12-4 to TRBJ2-7; D unclear. Trimming shortened V by 5 bases and J by 4 bases, and 9 bases separated the two germline ends. The CDR3 covers 12 residues. CDR3 sequence (DNA): TGTGCCAGCAGTCTGACCGAATACGAGCAGTACTTC. Translated: CASSLTEYEQYF.

In this sample, this clonotype turned up a few times. The rearrangement uses TRBV6-1 and TRBJ2-1; 10 nucleotides match TRBD2. The CDR3 has 15 residues. With 5 bases clipped from V and 9 bases from J, the junction kept 10 bases outside the gene matches. CDR1 is MNHNS and CDR2 is SASEGT in the germline V gene. CDR3 sequence reads: CASSRFLAGVAEQFF. CDR3 DNA sequence: TGTGCCAGCAGTCGGTTTCTAGCGGGAGTAGCTGAGCAGTTCTTC.

This CDR3 reads CASSLAAEHTEAFF. In DNA form, the CDR3 reads TGTGCCAGCAGCTTAGCGGCGGAGCACACTGAAGCTTTCTTT. The gene calls are TRBV7-9 and TRBJ1-1; no clear D. CDR3 size: 14 residues. V was trimmed by 0 bases and J by 3 bases, leaving 8 bases between them. CDR1 is SEHNR and CDR2 is FQNEAQ in the germline V gene (reference sequence).

The J gene is TRBJ2-5, the V gene TRBV15, with TRBD2 matching 12 bases. The CDR3 loop spans 14 amino acids. With 7 bases clipped from V and 7 bases from J, the junction kept 7 bases outside the gene matches. The germline gives CDR1 LNHNV, CDR2 YYDKDF (reference sequence). The CDR3, as DNA: TGTGCCACCACTCTAGCGGGAGGGGACGGGACCCAGTACTTC. Translating gives CATTLAGGDGTQYF. Using reference TRBV15 and TRBJ2-5 for the parts outside the CDR3, the full variable domain is DAMVIQNPRYQVTQFGKPVTLSCSQTLNHNVMYWYQQKSSQAPKLLFHYYDKDFNNEADTPDNFQSRRPNTSFCFLDIRSPGLGDTAMYLCATTLAGGDGTQYFGPGTRLLVL.

The CDR3 DNA is TGTGCCAGCGGGCAACGAGGCCGGTCAAATCAGCCCCAGCATTTT. Its protein product is CASGQRGRSNQPQHF. The chain has TRBV19 and TRBJ1-5; no firm D call. The CDR3 consists of 15 residues. Germline V gene data show CDR1 as LNHDA and CDR2 as SQIVND (reference sequence). Trimming pared 9 bases from V and 4 bases from J, leaving 19 bases between.

There are a few counts of this clonotype. CDR3 coding DNA: TGTGCCAGCAGCAAAGGACAGGGGGCGACCCAGTACTTC. Translating it yields CASSKGQGATQYF. This rearrangement joins TRBV12-3 or TRBV12-4 to TRBJ2-5, with TRBD1 matching over 11 bases. There are 13 residues in the CDR3. Unmatched junction bases numbered 4, after V lost 6 bases and J lost 7 bases.

This chain links TRBV6-5 with TRBJ2-5; TRBD1 aligns across 7 bases. Trimming removed 4 bases from V and 5 bases from J; junction bases left unmatched: 10. The CDR3 is made up of 15 amino acids. Germline CDR1 is MNHEY and CDR2 is SVGAGI. CDR3 coding DNA: TGTGCCAGCAGTTCATCCAGGGGGAAGGGGGAGACCCAGTACTTC. Translated, it gives CASSSSRGKGETQYF.

This clonotype was detected a few times. The rearrangement links TRBV2 to TRBJ2-7; D may be TRBD2 (5 bases). V was cut by 1 base and J by 2 bases, with 12 bases left in between. CDR1 is SNHLY, CDR2 FYNNEI, per germline. The CDR3 loop spans 15 amino acids. CDR3 region: CASSEGRVSAYEQYF. The CDR3 bases are TGTGCCAGCAGTGAAGGGCGGGTGTCTGCCTACGAGCAGTACTTC. Supplemented by reference TRBV2 and TRBJ2-7, the full variable domain reads EPEVTQTPSHQVTQMGQEVILRCVPISNHLYFYWYRQILGQKVEFLVSFYNNEISEKSEIFDDQFSVERPDGSNFTLKIRSTKLEDSAMYFCASSEGRVSAYEQYFGPGTRLTVT.

This chain joins TRBV5-1 and TRBJ2-7; TRBD1 agrees at 7 bases. Germline values: CDR1 SGHRS, CDR2 YFSETQ. The CDR3 loop spans 14 amino acids. The ends lost 0 bases at V and 5 bases at J; junction bases unmatched: 5. For the CDR3, the DNA is TGCGCCAGCAGCTTGGCTCAAACAGGGGACGAGCAGTACTTC. Its translation: CASSLAQTGDEQYF. Together with reference TRBV5-1 and TRBJ2-7, the CDR3 gives the full variable domain: KAGVTQTPRYLIKTRGQQVTLSCSPISGHRSVSWYQQTPGQGLQFLFEYFSETQRNKGNFPGRFSGRQFSNSRSEMNVSTLELGDSALYLCASSLAQTGDEQYFGPGTRLTVT.

The sample holds a few counts of this clonotype. CDR3 protein: CASRTRDRSTDTQYF. For the CDR3, the DNA is TGTGCCAGCAGGACCCGGGACAGGAGCACAGATACGCAGTATTTT. This chain joins TRBV6-1 and TRBJ2-3, with 8 bases matching TRBD1. Germline loops: CDR1 MNHNS, CDR2 SASEGT. The CDR3 length is 15 residues. The V and J ends lost 6 bases and 0 bases, in that order; junction bases with no gene match: 5.

This clonotype was detected only a few times. This sequence joins TRBV12-3 or TRBV12-4 and TRBJ2-5, with D maybe TRBD2 (6 bases). This CDR3 region has 13 residues. Trimming took off 7 bases at V and 4 bases at J, with 13 bases between the two ends. The CDR3 here is CASTQFGGETQYF. DNA for the CDR3: TGTGCCAGCACTCAGTTCGGGGGAGAGACCCAGTACTTC.

The V and J genes are TRBV28 and TRBJ2-4; D is possibly TRBD1 (5 bases). The germline V gene encodes CDR1 MDHEN and CDR2 SYDVKM. The CDR3 has 15 amino acids. V lost 5 bases and J 0 bases, leaving 11 bases between the germline ends. CDR3 region: CASSGTGLAKNIQYF. CDR3 DNA sequence: TGTGCCAGCAGTGGAACAGGCCTAGCCAAAAACATTCAGTACTTC.

This clonotype was seen a few times. The rearrangement uses TRBV6-1 and TRBJ1-6; D is unclear. The ends were cut back, 1 base at V and 9 bases at J, with 13 bases in the middle. Germline CDR1 MNHNS, CDR2 SASEGT. CDR3 size: 15 residues. CDR3 amino acids: CASSEEWSPGSPLHF. The CDR3, as DNA: TGTGCCAGCAGTGAAGAATGGTCCCCCGGTTCACCCCTCCACTTT.

The chain uses TRBV5-1 and TRBJ2-7; a weak D match, TRBD1 (5 bases). Germline CDR1 is SGHRS and CDR2 is YFSETQ. The CDR3 has 15 amino acids. Trimming took off 0 bases at V and 2 bases at J, with 12 bases between the two ends. This chain's CDR3 is CASSLGSGKPYEQYF. The CDR3 DNA sequence: TGCGCCAGCAGCTTGGGGTCAGGGAAACCCTACGAGCAGTACTTC.

This chain links TRBV28 with TRBJ1-5; D is uncertain. CDR1 is MDHEN and CDR2 is SYDVKM in the germline V gene. This CDR3 has 14 amino acids. With 3 bases removed from V and 2 bases from J, the gap between germline ends came to 8 bases. This CDR3 is CASSLMRRNQPQHF. The CDR3 DNA reads as TGTGCCAGCAGTTTGATGAGACGCAATCAGCCCCAGCATTTT.

This clonotype was found a few times. V gene TRBV20-1 combines with J gene TRBJ2-1; the D gene is possibly TRBD2 (6 bases). The CDR3 consists of 15 residues. Trimming left V 2 bases short and J 0 bases short, with 11 bases between. Looked up from germline, CDR1 is DFQATT and CDR2 is SNEGSKA (reference sequence). The CDR3 region has the DNA TGCAGTGCTAGAAAGCGGGCAGCCTCCTACAATGAGCAGTTCTTC. Its protein product is CSARKRAASYNEQFF.

The chain links TRBV18 to TRBJ2-2; 7 positions match TRBD2. This CDR3 is built from 14 residues. The V gene's germline CDR1 is KGHSH and CDR2 LQKENI. The V gene end was trimmed by 2 bases and the J gene end by 4 bases; junction bases not matched to a gene: 1. The CDR3 reads CASSPGRVTGELFF. In DNA form, the CDR3 reads TGTGCCAGCTCACCAGGGAGGGTCACCGGGGAGCTGTTTTTT.

This clonotype occurred a few times. The rearrangement joins TRBV6-1 to TRBJ1-2; weak D call: TRBD1 (6 bases). Germline V gene lookup returns CDR1 MNHNS and CDR2 SASEGT. CDR3 size: 16 residues. Trimming removed 5 bases at V and 1 base at J, with 17 bases between. As DNA, the CDR3 is TGTGCCAGCAGTCCATCCGCCCGGACAGATAACTATGGCTACACCTTC. This codes for CASSPSARTDNYGYTF.

This chain links TRBV4-1 with TRBJ2-2; D gene uncertain. Germline V CDR1 and CDR2: MGHRA, YSYEKL. The CDR3 spans 15 residues. Trimming took off 8 bases at V and 4 bases at J, with 17 bases between the two ends. CDR3 DNA: TGCGCCAGCGTCCGGACCCTGTCGGGCACCGGGGAGCTGTTTTTT. Translation: CASVRTLSGTGELFF.

This clonotype was recorded a few times. The chain uses TRBV14 and TRBJ2-1; D may be TRBD1 (5 bases). Looked up from germline, CDR1 is SGHDN and CDR2 is FVKESK. The CDR3 runs to 14 residues. V lost 2 bases and J lost 9, with 14 bases in between. CDR3 bases: TGTGCCAGCAGCCAACAGGGATCAGGAGCTGAGCAGTTCTTC. Translation gives CASSQQGSGAEQFF.

This clonotype has more than one count but fewer than ten. V usage is TRBV11-3 and J usage is TRBJ2-7; 8 positions agree with TRBD1. This CDR3 is built from 16 residues. The V and J ends lost 0 bases and 5 bases, in that order; junction bases with no gene match: 9. The germline gives CDR1 SGHNT, CDR2 YENEEA. In DNA form, the CDR3 reads TGTGCCAGCAGCTTAGATCGGGGCAGGGGGCTCCACGAGCAGTACTTC. Translating it yields CASSLDRGRGLHEQYF. Based on the CDR3 plus reference TRBV11-3 and TRBJ2-7, the full variable domain is EAGVVQSPRYKIIEKKQPVAFWCNPISGHNTLYWYLQNLGQGPELLIRYENEEAVDDSQLPKDRFSAERLKGVDSTLKIQPAELGDSAVYLCASSLDRGRGLHEQYFGPGTRLTVT.

The chain recombines TRBV5-1 with TRBJ2-7; D might be TRBD2 (5 bases). Germline-derived CDR1 and CDR2 are SGHRS and YFSETQ. The CDR3 sequence is 14 residues long. The germline V and J ends were trimmed by 0 bases and 2 bases, with 9 bases remaining between them. The CDR3 spells CASSLGSVAYEQYF. Here the CDR3 DNA reads TGCGCCAGCAGCTTGGGTAGCGTAGCCTACGAGCAGTACTTC.

The V call is TRBV5-1, the J call TRBJ2-3, with 14 nucleotides matching TRBD2. The CDR3 is 16 residues long. Germline V gives CDR1 SGHRS, CDR2 YFSETQ. V lost 3 bases, J lost 5 bases, and 5 bases stayed unmatched. The DNA of the CDR3 is TGCGCCAGCAGCTCGGGACTAGCGGGAGTGAAAGATACGCAGTATTTT. It specifies CASSSGLAGVKDTQYF.

The chain is built from TRBV10-2 and TRBJ2-1, with 8 bases that match TRBD1. Germline CDR1 reads WSHSY; CDR2 reads SAAADI. The junction had 17 bases not matched to a gene; V was cut back by 6 bases and J by 4 bases. The CDR3 sequence is 18 residues long. CDR3: CASRHRQGLNDLYNEQFF. The CDR3 DNA follows: TGCGCCAGCAGACACCGACAGGGGCTGAATGACCTATACAATGAGCAGTTCTTC.